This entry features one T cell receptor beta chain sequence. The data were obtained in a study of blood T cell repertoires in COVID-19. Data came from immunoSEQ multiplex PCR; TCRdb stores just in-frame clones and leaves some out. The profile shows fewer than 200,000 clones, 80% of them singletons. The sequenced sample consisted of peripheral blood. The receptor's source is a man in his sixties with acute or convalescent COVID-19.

The CDR3 here is CASSEFSQGGYYNEQFF. The CDR3 region has the DNA TGTGCCAGCAGTGAATTTTCACAGGGGGGGTACTACAATGAGCAGTTCTTC. The chain uses TRBV6-1 and TRBJ2-1; D is possibly TRBD1 (8 bases). CDR3 length: 17 amino acids. Germline V gene lookup returns CDR1 MNHNS and CDR2 SASEGT. V was pared by 2 bases and J by 3 bases, with 17 bases between.